This record looks at one TCR beta chain sequence and its context. Its antigen is unidentified. The PCR had 60 Vbeta and 13 Jbeta primers. Measured with immunoSEQ multiplex PCR; TCRdb has only the in-frame clones, and not every one. The table records 110,000 or so clones, more than 65% of them present only once. This entry comes from a study of cytomegalovirus exposure and HLA in healthy donors. Study-level results: A previous analysis found most TCR beta V segments productive roughly 90% or roughly 30% of the time. At a 0.05 false discovery rate, a later analysis found 18,000 or so TCR beta sequences to be associated with HLA alleles.

Trimming cost V 2 bases and J 5 bases, with 18 bases left between them. The CDR3 contains 16 residues. Germline CDR1 is PRHDT and CDR2 is FYEKMQ (reference sequence). The V call is TRBV13, the J call TRBJ1-1; D possibly corresponds to TRBD1 (5 bases). This receptor was taken from a man between 18 and 35 years old in good health and CMV-seropositive. The material sequenced was PBMCs. The CDR3 protein is CASSLLGEGRGTEAFF. The CDR3 DNA follows: TGTGCCAGCAGCTTATTAGGGGAGGGAAGAGGAACTGAAGCTTTCTTT.